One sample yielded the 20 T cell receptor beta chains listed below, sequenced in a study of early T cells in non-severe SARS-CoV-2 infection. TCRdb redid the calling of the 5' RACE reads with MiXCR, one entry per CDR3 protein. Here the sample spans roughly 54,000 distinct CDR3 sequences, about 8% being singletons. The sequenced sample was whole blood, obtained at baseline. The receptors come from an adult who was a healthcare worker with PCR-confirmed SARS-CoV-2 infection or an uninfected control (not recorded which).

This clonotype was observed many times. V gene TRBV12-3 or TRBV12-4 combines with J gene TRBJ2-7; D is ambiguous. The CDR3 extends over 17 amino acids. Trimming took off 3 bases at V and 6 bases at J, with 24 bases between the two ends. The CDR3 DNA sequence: TGTGCCAGCAGTTTCACCCCTACCGGGTCCCCCCTCTCCGAGCAGTACTTC. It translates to CASSFTPTGSPLSEQYF.

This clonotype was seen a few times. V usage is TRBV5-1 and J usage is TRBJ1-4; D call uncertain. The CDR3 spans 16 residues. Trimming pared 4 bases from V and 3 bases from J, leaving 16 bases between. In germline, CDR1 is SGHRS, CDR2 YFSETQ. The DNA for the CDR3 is TGCGCCAGCAGCCAACCCCAACTTGGAGCTAATGAAAAACTGTTTTTT. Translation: CASSQPQLGANEKLFF.

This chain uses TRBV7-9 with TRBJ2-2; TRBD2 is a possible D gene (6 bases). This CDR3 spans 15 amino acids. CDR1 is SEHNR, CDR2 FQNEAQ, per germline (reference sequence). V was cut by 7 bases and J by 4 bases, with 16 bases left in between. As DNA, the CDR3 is TGTGCCAGCACCAGTCGGGGGAGCCCCACCGGGGAGCTGTTTTTT. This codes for CASTSRGSPTGELFF.

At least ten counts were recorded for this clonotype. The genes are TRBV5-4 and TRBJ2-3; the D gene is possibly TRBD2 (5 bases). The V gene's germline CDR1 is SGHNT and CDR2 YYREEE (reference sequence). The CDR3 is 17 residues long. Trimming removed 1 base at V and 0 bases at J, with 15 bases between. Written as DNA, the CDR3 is TGTGCCAGCAGCTTGTATCTGGGGAGTCCTAGCACAGATACGCAGTATTTT. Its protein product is CASSLYLGSPSTDTQYF.

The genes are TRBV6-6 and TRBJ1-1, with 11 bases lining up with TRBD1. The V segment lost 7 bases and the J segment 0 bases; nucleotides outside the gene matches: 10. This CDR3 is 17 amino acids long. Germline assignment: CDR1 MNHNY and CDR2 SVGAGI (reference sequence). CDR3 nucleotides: TGTGCCAGCACCAGGGGCGGGACAGGGGGACTGAACACTGAAGCTTTCTTT. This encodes CASTRGGTGGLNTEAFF.

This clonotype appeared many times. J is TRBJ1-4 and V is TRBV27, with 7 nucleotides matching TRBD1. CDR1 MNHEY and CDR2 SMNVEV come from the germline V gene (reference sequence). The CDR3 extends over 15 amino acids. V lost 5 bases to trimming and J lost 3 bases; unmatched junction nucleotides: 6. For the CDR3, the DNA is TGTGCCAGCAGTGTACAGGGGATGGCTAATGAAAAACTGTTTTTT. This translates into CASSVQGMANEKLFF. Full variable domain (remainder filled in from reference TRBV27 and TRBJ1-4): EAQVTQNPRYLITVTGKKLTVTCSQNMNHEYMSWYRQDPGLGLRQIYYSMNVEVTDKGDVPEGYKVSRKEKRNFPLILESPSPNQTSLYFCASSVQGMANEKLFFGSGTQLSVL.

Here the CDR3 reads CASRTGTASYGYTF. In DNA, the CDR3 is TGTGCCAGCAGAACCGGGACAGCTTCATATGGCTACACCTTC. The chain joins TRBV6-1 to TRBJ1-2, with 7 bases identical to TRBD1. This CDR3 has 14 residues. Germline V gene data show CDR1 as MNHNS and CDR2 as SASEGT. V shed 6 bases, J shed 5 bases, and the junction held 9 bases outside the gene matches.

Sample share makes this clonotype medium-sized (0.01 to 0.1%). CDR3 DNA: TGTGCCAGCAGTTTAGCTCGAGACGAGCAGTACTTC. Its protein is CASSLARDEQYF. V gene TRBV12-3 or TRBV12-4 combines with J gene TRBJ2-7; D not certain. V was clipped by 0 bases and J by 5 bases, with 5 bases between them. This CDR3 contains 12 residues.

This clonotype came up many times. The chain's CDR3 is CASSNRGLNTEAFF. In nucleotides, the CDR3 is TGTGCCAGCAGTAATCGGGGTCTGAACACTGAAGCTTTCTTT. The rearrangement joins TRBV28 to TRBJ1-1, with D uncertain. The CDR3 is 14 residues long. Germline lookup yields CDR1 MDHEN and CDR2 SYDVKM. The ends were cut back, 5 bases at V and 0 bases at J, with 10 bases in the middle.

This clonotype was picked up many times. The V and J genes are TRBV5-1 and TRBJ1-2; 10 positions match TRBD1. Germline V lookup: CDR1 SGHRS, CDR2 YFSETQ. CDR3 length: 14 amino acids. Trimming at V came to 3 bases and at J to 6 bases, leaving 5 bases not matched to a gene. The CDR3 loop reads CASSSTGTGDGYTF. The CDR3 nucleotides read TGCGCCAGCAGCTCTACCGGGACAGGGGATGGCTACACCTTC.

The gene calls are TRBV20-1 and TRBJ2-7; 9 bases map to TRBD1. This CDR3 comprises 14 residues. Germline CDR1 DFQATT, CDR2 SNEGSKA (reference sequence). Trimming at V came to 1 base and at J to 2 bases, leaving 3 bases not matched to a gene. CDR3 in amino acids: CSARVGQGAYEQYF. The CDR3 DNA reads TGCAGTGCTAGAGTGGGACAGGGCGCCTACGAGCAGTACTTC.

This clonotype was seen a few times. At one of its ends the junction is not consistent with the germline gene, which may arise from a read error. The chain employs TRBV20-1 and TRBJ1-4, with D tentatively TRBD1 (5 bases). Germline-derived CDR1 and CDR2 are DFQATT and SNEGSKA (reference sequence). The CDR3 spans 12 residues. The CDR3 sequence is CSARGVIEKLFF. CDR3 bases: TGCAGTGCCAGAGGGGTGATTGAAAAACTGTTTTTT.

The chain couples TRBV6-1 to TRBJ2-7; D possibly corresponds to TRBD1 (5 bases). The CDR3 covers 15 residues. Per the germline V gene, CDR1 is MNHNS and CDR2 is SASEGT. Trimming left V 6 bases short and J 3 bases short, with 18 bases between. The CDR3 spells CASRPDRNQNYEQYF. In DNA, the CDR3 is TGTGCCAGCAGACCCGACAGAAATCAGAACTACGAGCAGTACTTC.

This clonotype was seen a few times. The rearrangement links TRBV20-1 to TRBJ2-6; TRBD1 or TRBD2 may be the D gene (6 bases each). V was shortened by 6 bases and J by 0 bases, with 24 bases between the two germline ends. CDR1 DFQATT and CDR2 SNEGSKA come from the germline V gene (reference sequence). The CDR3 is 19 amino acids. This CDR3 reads CSARPPAGQGGSGANVLTF. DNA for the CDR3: TGCAGTGCCCGACCGCCTGCGGGACAAGGCGGCTCTGGGGCCAACGTCCTGACTTTC.

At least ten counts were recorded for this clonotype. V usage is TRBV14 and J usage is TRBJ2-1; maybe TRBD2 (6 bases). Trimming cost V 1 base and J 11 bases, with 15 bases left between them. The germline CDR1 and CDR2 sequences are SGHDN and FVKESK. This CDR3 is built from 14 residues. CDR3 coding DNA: TGTGCCAGCAGCCAAGCCCTGGGGGGTAATAAGCAGTTCTTC. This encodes CASSQALGGNKQFF.

Here the CDR3 DNA reads TGCAGTGCTAGAGCAGCATTCGATAAACCCTCCTACGAGCAGTACTTC. Translation gives CSARAAFDKPSYEQYF. This chain uses TRBV20-1 with TRBJ2-7; no reliable D call. Looked up from germline, CDR1 is DFQATT and CDR2 is SNEGSKA (reference sequence). Trimming took 1 base from V and 0 from J, leaving 16 bases between them. This CDR3 region has 16 residues.

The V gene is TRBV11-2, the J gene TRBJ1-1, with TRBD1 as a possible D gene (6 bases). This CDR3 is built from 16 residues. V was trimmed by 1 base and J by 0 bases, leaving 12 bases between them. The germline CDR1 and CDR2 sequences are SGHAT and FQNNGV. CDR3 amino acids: CASSLVFRGMNTEAFF. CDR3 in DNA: TGTGCCAGCAGCTTAGTTTTCAGGGGAATGAACACTGAAGCTTTCTTT.

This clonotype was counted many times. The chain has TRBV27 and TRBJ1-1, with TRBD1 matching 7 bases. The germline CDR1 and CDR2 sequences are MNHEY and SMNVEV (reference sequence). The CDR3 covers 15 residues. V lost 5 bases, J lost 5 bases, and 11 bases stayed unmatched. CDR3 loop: CASSTRQGIKTEAFF. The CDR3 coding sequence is TGTGCCAGCAGTACCCGACAGGGCATAAAAACTGAAGCTTTCTTT.

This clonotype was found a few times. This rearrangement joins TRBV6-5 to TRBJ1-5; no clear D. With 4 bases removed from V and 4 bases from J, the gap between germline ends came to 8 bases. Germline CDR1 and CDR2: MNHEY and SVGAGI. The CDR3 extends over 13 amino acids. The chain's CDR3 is CASSSNANQPQHF. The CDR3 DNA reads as TGTGCCAGCAGTTCAAACGCTAATCAGCCCCAGCATTTT.

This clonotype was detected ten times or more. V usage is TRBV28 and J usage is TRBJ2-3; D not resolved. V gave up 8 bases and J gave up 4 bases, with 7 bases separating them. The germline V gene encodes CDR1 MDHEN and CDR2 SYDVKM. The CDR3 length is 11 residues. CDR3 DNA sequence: TGTGCCAGCCAGAACCCAGATACGCAGTATTTT. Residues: CASQNPDTQYF.